This entry is about one TCR beta chain. Between 1 and 8 samples per patient were obtained, pretreatment and on-treatment. This record comes from a study of PD-L1 blockade in urothelial cancer. Study background: Intravenous atezolizumab, 1,200 mg every 3 weeks, was begun by patients around 2014. T cells were recovered from blood samples at a median of roughly 150,000.

This table comes from immunoSEQ multiplex PCR, and its TCRdb copy is limited to in-frame clones, with some not included. This table has 60,000 to 85,000 clones, roughly 87% appearing once. The CDR3 sequence is 17 residues long. V was clipped by 2 bases and J by 2 bases, with 18 bases between them. CDR1 SGHRS and CDR2 YFSETQ come from the germline V gene. The clonotype comes from a woman between 65 and 79 years old with urothelial cancer. The chain carries TRBV5-1 and TRBJ2-3, with D unclear. The sequencing used PBMCs, collected around atezolizumab (anti-PD-L1) treatment. The DNA for the CDR3 is TGCGCCAGCAGCTTTGGCGGTCGGCTCATCGTCACAGATACGCAGTATTTT. It specifies CASSFGGRLIVTDTQYF.